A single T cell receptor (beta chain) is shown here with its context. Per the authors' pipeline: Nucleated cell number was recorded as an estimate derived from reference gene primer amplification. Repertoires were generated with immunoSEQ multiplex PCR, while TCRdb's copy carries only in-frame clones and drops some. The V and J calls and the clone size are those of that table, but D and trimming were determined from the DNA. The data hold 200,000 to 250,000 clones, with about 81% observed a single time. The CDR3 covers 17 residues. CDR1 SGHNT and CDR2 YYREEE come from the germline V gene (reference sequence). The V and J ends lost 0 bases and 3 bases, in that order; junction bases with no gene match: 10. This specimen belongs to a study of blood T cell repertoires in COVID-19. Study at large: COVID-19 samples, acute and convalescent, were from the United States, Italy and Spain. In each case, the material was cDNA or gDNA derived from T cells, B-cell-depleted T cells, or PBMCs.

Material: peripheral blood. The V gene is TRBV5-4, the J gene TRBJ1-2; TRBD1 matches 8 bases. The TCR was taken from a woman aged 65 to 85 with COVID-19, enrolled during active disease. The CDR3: CASSLEDRGTVYYGYTF. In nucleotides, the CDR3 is TGTGCCAGCAGCTTGGAAGACAGGGGAACGGTATACTATGGCTACACCTTC.